This passage covers 25 T cell receptor beta chains from one sample sequenced in a study of blood T cell repertoires in COVID-19. The table came from immunoSEQ multiplex PCR; TCRdb's copy has only in-frame clones and leaves some out. This table has about 24,000 clones, 89% appearing once. Sequencing input: peripheral blood. Source of these receptors: a man aged 70 or older with acute or convalescent COVID-19.

The V and J genes are TRBV15 and TRBJ1-6; D is perhaps TRBD1 (5 bases). Germline CDR1 and CDR2: LNHNV and YYDKDF (reference sequence). The V and J ends lost 0 bases and 5 bases respectively, with 11 bases between them. The CDR3 contains 16 residues. The CDR3 bases are TGTGCCACCAGCAGAGATCGGGCAGGGAATAATTCACCCCTCCACTTT. Translation: CATSRDRAGNNSPLHF.

There are a few counts of this clone. This CDR3 reads CASRLRTGIGYTF. For the CDR3, the DNA is TGCGCCAGCAGGCTAAGGACAGGGATTGGCTACACCTTC. The chain is built from TRBV5-1 and TRBJ1-2; 8 bases are a match to TRBD1. Germline CDR1 SGHRS, CDR2 YFSETQ. V gave up 5 bases and J gave up 7 bases; unmatched junction bases: 7. The CDR3 runs 13 residues.

This clone appeared once. The rearrangement links TRBV6-5 to TRBJ1-2; D may be TRBD1 (6 bases). Per the germline V gene, CDR1 is MNHEY and CDR2 is SVGAGI. The CDR3 length is 12 residues. The V end lost 6 bases, the J end lost 4 bases, and 9 bases lay between the germline ends. CDR3 nucleotides: TGTGCCAGCAGAGCGGACAGCTATGGCTACACCTTC. Amino acid sequence: CASRADSYGYTF.

The chain uses TRBV9 and TRBJ2-5; perhaps TRBD2 as D (5 bases). CDR3 length equals 14 residues. Germline assignment: CDR1 SGDLS and CDR2 YYNGEE. The germline V and J ends were trimmed by 0 bases and 2 bases, with 8 bases remaining between them. Here the CDR3 reads CASSVGGLQETQYF. In DNA form, the CDR3 reads TGTGCCAGCAGCGTAGGAGGGCTTCAAGAGACCCAGTACTTC. Supplemented by reference TRBV9 and TRBJ2-5, the full variable domain reads DSGVTQTPKHLITATGQRVTLRCSPRSGDLSVYWYQQSLDQGLQFLIQYYNGEERAKGNILERFSAQQFPDLHSELNLSSLELGDSALYFCASSVGGLQETQYFGPGTRLLVL.

The rearrangement uses TRBV5-8 and TRBJ1-1; D gene unclear. V shed 2 bases and J shed 6 bases, with 14 bases lying between them. This CDR3 has 14 amino acids. Germline CDR1 SGHTS, CDR2 YDEGEE. The CDR3 DNA reads TGTGCCAGCAGCTTTTACCGGGGAACGCCTGAAGCTTTCTTT. This gives the protein CASSFYRGTPEAFF.

V and J are TRBV2 and TRBJ1-1; a weak D match, TRBD1 (6 bases). Germline CDR1 SNHLY, CDR2 FYNNEI. Trimming shortened V by 7 bases and J by 4 bases, and 7 bases separated the two germline ends. This CDR3 contains 11 residues. The CDR3 nucleotides are TGTGCCAGCAACAGGGTCACTGAAGCTTTCTTT. This sequence encodes CASNRVTEAFF.

This chain connects TRBV11-2 to TRBJ2-2; D not resolved. The CDR3 loop spans 13 amino acids. Looked up from germline, CDR1 is SGHAT and CDR2 is FQNNGV. With 4 bases removed from V and 7 bases from J, the gap between germline ends came to 10 bases. The CDR3 DNA sequence: TGTGCCAGCAGCTCTCTTCAGATCGGGGAGCTGTTTTTT. Translating gives CASSSLQIGELFF.

The V and J genes are TRBV7-8 and TRBJ1-2; TRBD1 matches 11 bases. The germline CDR1 and CDR2 sequences are SGHVS and FQNEAQ. Trimming cost V 5 bases and J 3 bases; bases outside gene matches: 8. This CDR3 comprises 16 residues. This CDR3 reads CASSRVMGQGDYGYTF. CDR3 nucleotide sequence: TGTGCCAGCAGCCGCGTAATGGGACAGGGGGACTATGGCTACACCTTC.

The chain couples TRBV6-5 to TRBJ2-7; 7 bases line up with TRBD2. The germline gives CDR1 MNHEY, CDR2 SVGAGI. The CDR3 has 14 amino acids. Unmatched junction bases numbered 7, after V lost 5 bases and J lost 3 bases. This CDR3 is CASSRTSSGYEQYF. The CDR3 bases are TGTGCCAGCAGTCGCACCTCTAGCGGCTACGAGCAGTACTTC.

V is TRBV28 and J is TRBJ2-7; a possible D gene is TRBD2 (5 bases). The CDR3 covers 14 residues. V was clipped by 6 bases and J by 2 bases, with 14 bases between them. Germline loops: CDR1 MDHEN, CDR2 SYDVKM. CDR3 protein: CASRERTIPYEQYF. DNA for the CDR3: TGTGCCAGCAGGGAGCGGACCATTCCCTACGAGCAGTACTTC.

This clone was counted a single time. This chain joins TRBV28 and TRBJ2-1, with a possible D match to TRBD1 (6 bases). This CDR3 comprises 15 residues. V dropped 5 bases and J dropped 0 bases, with 11 bases sitting between them. CDR1 is MDHEN and CDR2 is SYDVKM in the germline V gene. Written as DNA, the CDR3 is TGTGCCAGCAGTATTAGGACAGCCTCCTACAATGAGCAGTTCTTC. This encodes CASSIRTASYNEQFF.

This chain connects TRBV19 to TRBJ2-1; 9 bases line up with TRBD2. Trimming took 6 bases from V and 6 from J; bases not matched to a gene: 15. This CDR3 is built from 17 residues. The germline V gene encodes CDR1 LNHDA and CDR2 SQIVND (reference sequence). CDR3: CASSRRNSGGPSNEQFF. The CDR3 bases are TGTGCCAGTAGCCGACGAAATAGCGGGGGCCCTTCCAATGAGCAGTTCTTC.

The V and J genes are TRBV11-2 and TRBJ2-7, with D maybe TRBD2 (6 bases). The CDR3 has 16 residues. Germline CDR1 is SGHAT and CDR2 is FQNNGV. V was trimmed by 5 bases and J by 6 bases, leaving 23 bases between them. CDR3 in amino acids: CASSPKSGSLPSEQYF. Here the CDR3 DNA reads TGTGCCAGCAGCCCAAAATCCGGGAGTTTACCCTCCGAGCAGTACTTC.

The chain couples TRBV19 to TRBJ2-5; 12 bases are shared with TRBD2. Germline CDR1 LNHDA, CDR2 SQIVND (reference sequence). CDR3 length equals 15 residues. Trimming at V came to 7 bases and at J to 5 bases, leaving 8 bases not matched to a gene. In nucleotides, the CDR3 is TGTGCCAGTACCGCGACTAGCGGGGGTGGCGAGACCCAGTACTTC. Translating it yields CASTATSGGGETQYF.

The chain uses TRBV7-2 and TRBJ2-3; the D gene is possibly TRBD2 (5 bases). The CDR3 sequence is 14 residues long. Germline V gives CDR1 SGHTA, CDR2 FQGNSA. V lost 5 bases to trimming and J lost 2 bases, with 11 bases between them. Here the CDR3 reads CASSPGLITDTQYF. CDR3 bases: TGTGCCAGCAGCCCTGGACTTATCACAGATACGCAGTATTTT.

This clone was recorded only once. V and J are TRBV5-1 and TRBJ2-7, with 10 bases aligning to TRBD1. Trimming removed 4 bases from V and 7 bases from J; junction bases left unmatched: 11. The germline V gene has CDR1 SGHRS and CDR2 YFSETQ. The CDR3 is 15 amino acids. Written as DNA, the CDR3 is TGCGCCAGCAGCGCCGGACAGGGGGTGACGTTGGAGCAGTACTTC. Translated, it gives CASSAGQGVTLEQYF. Based on the CDR3 plus reference TRBV5-1 and TRBJ2-7, the full variable domain is KAGVTQTPRYLIKTRGQQVTLSCSPISGHRSVSWYQQTPGQGLQFLFEYFSETQRNKGNFPGRFSGRQFSNSRSEMNVSTLELGDSALYLCASSAGQGVTLEQYFGPGTRLTVT.

The chain joins TRBV18 to TRBJ1-1; no reliable D call. The length of the CDR3 is 11 residues. Germline CDR1 is KGHSH and CDR2 is LQKENI. Deletions cut 2 bases from V and 7 bases from J, with 5 bases between. This CDR3 reads CASSPSGEAFF. DNA of the CDR3: TGTGCCAGCTCACCATCAGGTGAAGCTTTCTTT.

This sequence joins TRBV7-9 and TRBJ1-3, with D possibly matching TRBD1 (6 bases). V was trimmed by 4 bases and J by 4 bases, leaving 26 bases between them. The length of the CDR3 is 19 residues. CDR1 SEHNR and CDR2 FQNEAQ come from the germline V gene (reference sequence). CDR3: CASSSPRGTPSVPGNTIYF. The CDR3 region has the DNA TGTGCCAGCAGCTCCCCGCGAGGGACACCTTCCGTACCAGGAAACACCATATATTTT.

The chain carries TRBV6-5 and TRBJ1-3, with D unresolved. The germline V gene encodes CDR1 MNHEY and CDR2 SVGAGI. Trimming pared 2 bases from V and 0 bases from J, leaving 8 bases between. The CDR3 covers 15 residues. This chain's CDR3 is CASSYGGNSGNTIYF. The CDR3 DNA reads as TGTGCCAGCAGTTACGGAGGGAACTCTGGAAACACCATATATTTT.

The chain uses TRBV7-9 and TRBJ1-2, with 10 bases aligning to TRBD1. The V and J ends lost 5 bases and 8 bases, in that order; junction bases with no gene match: 8. Germline-derived CDR1 and CDR2 are SEHNR and FQNEAQ (reference sequence). The CDR3 has 14 amino acids. CDR3 residues: CASSGGTGELGYTF. The CDR3 DNA is TGTGCCAGCAGCGGGGGGACAGGGGAATTAGGCTACACCTTC.

This chain joins TRBV6-1 and TRBJ2-1; TRBD2 matches at 8 bases. The germline V gene encodes CDR1 MNHNS and CDR2 SASEGT. CDR3 size: 13 residues. V shed 4 bases and J 9 bases; nucleotides not matched to a gene: 5. The CDR3 DNA follows: TGTGCCAGCAGTGCCGGGAGGGGCACTGAGCAGTTCTTC. Its translation: CASSAGRGTEQFF.

The rearrangement uses TRBV28 and TRBJ1-2, with D perhaps matching TRBD1 (6 bases). V lost 10 bases to trimming and J lost 3 bases, with 12 bases between them. This CDR3 region has 12 residues. In germline, CDR1 is MDHEN, CDR2 SYDVKM. CDR3 region: CATMTGDYGYTF. The CDR3, as DNA: TGTGCCACCATGACAGGAGACTATGGCTACACCTTC.

This clone was seen more than once but under ten times. The chain is built from TRBV7-3 and TRBJ1-2; weak D call: TRBD1 (5 bases). The V gene lost 6 bases and the J gene lost 6 bases, with 20 bases spanning the gap. This CDR3 spans 15 amino acids. The germline CDR1 and CDR2 sequences are SGHTA and FQGTGA. The CDR3 spells CASRPGPRDGDGYTF. The CDR3, as DNA: TGTGCCAGCAGACCCGGGCCCAGGGATGGGGATGGCTACACCTTC.

The gene calls are TRBV19 and TRBJ1-2, with D possibly being TRBD1 (5 bases). The CDR3 sequence is 13 residues long. CDR1 is LNHDA, CDR2 SQIVND, per germline (reference sequence). V lost 3 bases to trimming and J lost 4 bases, with 9 bases between them. CDR3 nucleotide sequence: TGTGCCAGTAGTATGGCAGGGATCTATGGCTACACCTTC. It codes for CASSMAGIYGYTF.

This clone was picked up one time. This chain links TRBV7-9 with TRBJ2-7, with 9 positions matching TRBD1. CDR3 size: 15 residues. Germline values: CDR1 SEHNR, CDR2 FQNEAQ (reference sequence). Trimming cost V 5 bases and J 3 bases; bases outside gene matches: 8. The CDR3 here is CASSIDRGSIYEQYF. Here the CDR3 DNA reads TGTGCCAGCAGCATCGACAGGGGGTCAATCTACGAGCAGTACTTC. The full variable domain, its missing parts supplied by reference TRBV7-9 and TRBJ2-7, is DTGVSQNPRHKITKRGQNVTFRCDPISEHNRLYWYRQTLGQGPEFLTYFQNEAQLEKSRLLSDRFSAERPKGSFSTLEIQRTEQGDSAMYLCASSIDRGSIYEQYFGPGTRLTVT.